This T cell receptor (beta chain) was captured in a study of blood T cell repertoires in COVID-19. Study summary: The study drew acute and convalescent COVID-19 samples from the United States, Italy and Spain. Sources were T cells, B-cell-depleted T cells, or PBMCs; the material itself was cDNA or gDNA.

Study processing details: Amplified reference gene primers provided the basis for estimating nucleated cell counts. This table comes from immunoSEQ multiplex PCR, and its TCRdb copy is limited to in-frame clones, with some not included. Clone size and V and J calls were adopted from that table, with D and trimming inferred from the DNA. The repertoire holds around 260,000 clones, with about nine tenths as singletons. This CDR3 has 15 amino acids. V lost 5 bases to trimming and J lost 3 bases; unmatched junction nucleotides: 3. From germline, CDR1 is MDHEN and CDR2 SYDVKM. The sequenced sample consisted of peripheral blood. The clonotype was recovered from a middle-aged woman who had recovered from COVID-19. The V call is TRBV28, the J call TRBJ2-1; 11 positions match TRBD2. The CDR3 region has the DNA TGTGCCAGCAGTACGACTAGCGGGATCTACAATGAGCAGTTCTTC. Translation gives CASSTTSGIYNEQFF. The whole variable domain, remainder taken from reference TRBV28 and TRBJ2-1, is DVKVTQSSRYLVKRTGEKVFLECVQDMDHENMFWYRQDPGLGLRLIYFSYDVKMKEKGDIPEGYSVSREKKERFSLILESASTNQTSMYLCASSTTSGIYNEQFFGPGTRLTVL.